What follows are 5 T cell receptor beta chains derived from one specimen sequenced in a study of graft-versus-host responses after intestinal transplantation. No antigens are known for them. The repertoire was sequenced with immunoSEQ multiplex PCR; TCRdb's copy has only in-frame clones and lacks some. In the table there are some 140,000 clones, approximately 90% of which are singletons. The material sequenced was unstimulated CD4+ T cells sorted from spleen or lymph node cells, taken before intestinal transplant. These receptors were collected from a human donor who received an intestinal transplant.

The rearrangement uses TRBV11-2 and TRBJ2-3; D not resolved. Germline V CDR1 and CDR2: SGHAT, FQNNGV. The CDR3 contains 15 residues. Trimming shortened V by 2 bases and J by 2 bases, and 11 bases separated the two germline ends. The chain's CDR3 is CASSLNGSPTDTQYF. The CDR3 coding sequence is TGTGCCAGCAGCTTAAACGGGTCCCCCACAGATACGCAGTATTTT.

The V call is TRBV6-6, the J call TRBJ2-1; 8 bases are a match to TRBD2. V lost 0 bases to trimming and J lost 6 bases; unmatched junction nucleotides: 1. The CDR3 consists of 14 residues. CDR1 and CDR2 (germline): MNHNY, SVGAGI (reference sequence). The CDR3 nucleotides are TGTGCCAGCAGTTACTCGGGGACTAGCAATGAGCAGTTCTTC. Amino acid sequence: CASSYSGTSNEQFF.

The chain carries TRBV19 and TRBJ2-3; D might be TRBD2 (6 bases). V lost 4 bases to trimming and J lost 2 bases, with 25 bases between them. The CDR3 is 19 residues long. Germline V gene sequence: CDR1 LNHDA, CDR2 SQIVND (reference sequence). The CDR3 DNA is TGTGCCAGTAGTACTCCGGCCAGTCGCGGGGCCCTGATCACAGATACGCAGTATTTT. It encodes CASSTPASRGALITDTQYF. The full variable domain, with the rest looked up from reference TRBV19 and TRBJ2-3, is DGGITQSPKYLFRKEGQNVTLSCEQNLNHDAMYWYRQDPGQGLRLIYYSQIVNDFQKGDIAEGYSVSREKKESFPLTVTSAQKNPTAFYLCASSTPASRGALITDTQYFGPGTRLTVL.

This clone was recorded once. The genes are TRBV19 and TRBJ2-7, with 8 bases identical to TRBD1. The germline V gene encodes CDR1 LNHDA and CDR2 SQIVND (reference sequence). Trimming took 5 bases from V and 3 from J; bases not matched to a gene: 12. The CDR3 is 16 residues long. CDR3 region: CASSLPRAGGGYEQYF. The CDR3 nucleotides read TGTGCCAGTAGTCTCCCTCGGGCAGGGGGCGGCTACGAGCAGTACTTC.

The rearrangement links TRBV5-4 to TRBJ2-3; 9 bases fit TRBD2. Germline CDR1 is SGHNT and CDR2 is YYREEE (reference sequence). The CDR3 consists of 16 residues. V lost 3 bases, J lost 3 bases, and 8 bases stayed unmatched. CDR3 protein: CASSSKGGGGTDTQYF. The CDR3 nucleotides read TGTGCCAGCAGCTCCAAGGGCGGGGGGGGGACAGATACGCAGTATTTT.